Listed below are T cell receptor beta chains from one sample, sequenced in a study of blood T cell repertoires in COVID-19. Sequenced by immunoSEQ multiplex PCR; TCRdb stores in-frame clones only, minus some. The sample has 60,000 to 70,000 clones, over 75% seen once. The source material was peripheral blood. These receptors were collected from a woman aged 60-75 years with acute or convalescent COVID-19. Each CDR3 is given with its conserved first and last residue. A D gene is named only where the DNA matches it firmly. Some rows mark clone size as missing; the rest say once, few, many or name a class of expanded clone.

>-|TRBV7-2|TRBJ1-2|-
TGTGCCAGCAGCCGGAGCGGCGGCGCTAACTATGGCTACACCTTC
CASSRSGGANYGYTF
>TRBD2|TRBV7-2|TRBJ2-3|-
TGTGCCAGCAGCCAAACTTGGGCTAGCGGGAGGACAGATACGCAGTATTTT
CASSQTWASGRTDTQYF
>TRBD2|TRBV5-1|TRBJ2-3|-
TGCGCCAGCAGCTTGGGAGGAGGACTAGCGGGTAAAACAGATACGCAGTATTTT
CASSLGGGLAGKTDTQYF
>-|TRBV10-3|TRBJ1-2|-
TGTGCCATCAGTGAGTCGTTCCAACAGGTTCCCTATGGCTACACCTTC
CAISESFQQVPYGYTF
>-|TRBV2|TRBJ1-1|-
TGTGCCAGCAGTGAAATAACTGAAGCTTTCTTT
CASSEITEAFF
>-|TRBV12-3/TRBV12-4|TRBJ2-2|-
TGTGCCAGCAGCCTGACTAGGCCCGGGGAGCTGTTTTTT
CASSLTRPGELFF
>TRBD2|TRBV7-9|TRBJ2-1|-
TGTGCCAGCAGCTTACCGGCTAGCGGGGGGGCTAATCATGAGCAGTTCTTC
CASSLPASGGANHEQFF
>TRBD1|TRBV4-1|TRBJ1-1|-
TGCGCCAGCAGCCATGTTCCTAGGACAGGGGAAGCTTTCTTT
CASSHVPRTGEAFF
>-|TRBV7-9|TRBJ1-1|once
TGTGCCAGCAGCTACAACCCGAACACTGAAGCTTTCTTT
CASSYNPNTEAFF
>TRBD1|TRBV4-1|TRBJ1-2|few
TGCGCCAGCAGCCTCGAGGGGACAGGGAGAGGCTATGGCTACACCTTC
CASSLEGTGRGYGYTF
>-|TRBV29-1|TRBJ2-3|-
TGCAGCGTTGTAAGTGGGGGGACAGATACGCAGTATTTT
CSVVSGGTDTQYF
>-|TRBV6-1|TRBJ1-5|-
TGTGCCAGCAGTGATAGGGGGAATCAGCCCCAGCATTTT
CASSDRGNQPQHF
>TRBD1|TRBV7-3|TRBJ1-1|-
TGTGCCAGCAGCCCTACCCTACAGGGGACTGAAGCTTTCTTT
CASSPTLQGTEAFF
>TRBD1|TRBV2|TRBJ2-2|few
TGTGCCAGCAGCGAACCAACAGGGGGTATATCCGGGGAGCTGTTTTTT
CASSEPTGGISGELFF